Following are 20 T cell receptor beta chains from one sample sequenced in a study of control samples from healthy donors and cancer patients. Profiled with immunoSEQ multiplex PCR; TCRdb holds only in-frame clones, not every one. The sample has roughly 100,000 clones; 83% are singletons. The sequencing sample was made of blood. The receptors were gathered from a woman aged 45-65 years in good health.

The V call is TRBV6-5, the J call TRBJ1-6; 9 positions match TRBD1. The ends lost 4 bases at V and 9 bases at J; junction bases unmatched: 7. Germline assignment: CDR1 MNHEY and CDR2 SVGAGI. The CDR3 length is 15 residues. The CDR3 loop is CASSLGQGFRSPLHF. CDR3 nucleotides: TGTGCCAGCAGTTTGGGACAGGGCTTTCGTTCACCCCTCCACTTT.

The CDR3 is CASSVGTGVSRPEAFF. The CDR3 DNA reads TGTGCCAGCAGCGTTGGGACAGGGGTTTCAAGGCCTGAAGCTTTCTTT. The chain employs TRBV9 and TRBJ1-1; the match to TRBD1 covers 10 bases. Germline values: CDR1 SGDLS, CDR2 YYNGEE. This CDR3 contains 16 residues. V was clipped by 2 bases and J by 6 bases; unmatched bases: 10.

This clone was counted once. The chain uses TRBV4-3 and TRBJ1-1; D remains ambiguous. V dropped 4 bases and J dropped 0 bases, with 6 bases sitting between them. CDR1 and CDR2 from the germline V gene are LGHNA and YSLEER. This CDR3 region has 13 residues. The CDR3 loop is CASSRTMNTEAFF. CDR3 DNA: TGCGCCAGCAGCCGAACTATGAACACTGAAGCTTTCTTT.

In the case of this clone: A read error may account for a junction end that differs from germline. The chain is built from TRBV2 and TRBJ2-3; D remains ambiguous. The length of the CDR3 is 12 residues. Germline V lookup: CDR1 SNHLY, CDR2 FYNNEI. DNA for the CDR3: TGTGCCAGCAGTGAAGGGGGTTACGAATGGGGTTTT. Amino acids: CASSEGGYEWGF.

The chain carries TRBV4-3 and TRBJ2-7; TRBD2 agrees at 15 bases. CDR1 is LGHNA, CDR2 YSLEER, per germline. The CDR3 contains 18 residues. The J segment lost 3 bases and the V segment lost 1 base, leaving 7 bases of the junction unmatched. The chain's CDR3 is CASSQATGLAGGDYEQYF. In DNA form, the CDR3 reads TGCGCCAGCAGCCAAGCGACGGGACTAGCGGGAGGAGACTACGAGCAGTACTTC.

This rearrangement joins TRBV9 to TRBJ1-5; D remains unclear. CDR3 length: 14 amino acids. Trimming removed 0 bases from V and 5 bases from J, with 9 bases in between. Germline V lookup: CDR1 SGDLS, CDR2 YYNGEE. In DNA form, the CDR3 reads TGTGCCAGCAGCGTAGAAGGAATCGATCAGCCCCAGCATTTT. Translation: CASSVEGIDQPQHF.

The CDR3 region is CASSYRDRGGETQYF. As DNA, the CDR3 is TGTGCCAGCAGTTACCGGGACAGGGGAGGAGAGACCCAGTACTTC. The chain recombines TRBV6-2 or TRBV6-3 with TRBJ2-5; TRBD1 matches 10 bases. The V and J ends lost 2 bases and 4 bases, in that order; junction bases with no gene match: 4. This CDR3 has 15 residues. The germline gives CDR1 MNHEY, CDR2 SVGEGT.

This clone was seen a single time. The J gene is TRBJ1-6, the V gene TRBV27, with a weak D call TRBD1 (5 bases). Trimming took off 4 bases at V and 6 bases at J, with 7 bases between the two ends. From germline, CDR1 is MNHEY and CDR2 SMNVEV (reference sequence). The CDR3 sequence is 13 residues long. The DNA of the CDR3 is TGTGCCAGCAGTTACGACAGTAATTCACCCCTCCACTTT. This sequence encodes CASSYDSNSPLHF.

This clone was found a few times. The chain combines TRBV7-2 with TRBJ2-6; no clear D. Germline loops: CDR1 SGHTA, CDR2 FQGNSA. Trimming left V 2 bases short and J 2 bases short, with 7 bases between. CDR3 size: 15 residues. Written as DNA, the CDR3 is TGTGCCAGCAGCTTAATGCAGGCTGGGGCCAACGTCCTGACTTTC. Its translation is CASSLMQAGANVLTF.

This chain connects TRBV10-3 to TRBJ2-7; 9 positions agree with TRBD1. With 6 bases clipped from V and 5 bases from J, the junction kept 5 bases outside the gene matches. This CDR3 is 13 amino acids long. Germline CDR1 and CDR2: ENHRY and SYGVKD. The CDR3: CAIRGTGTNEQYF. For the CDR3, the DNA is TGTGCCATCAGGGGGACAGGGACCAACGAGCAGTACTTC.

The chain links TRBV7-2 to TRBJ2-7, with TRBD2 matching 11 bases. The CDR3 contains 16 residues. Germline V CDR1 and CDR2: SGHTA, FQGNSA. The trim removed 6 bases at V and 3 bases at J, leaving 10 bases unmatched. The CDR3 DNA reads as TGTGCCAGCAGTCGCAGACTAGCGGGGCAGTACTACGAGCAGTACTTC. This codes for CASSRRLAGQYYEQYF.

The chain links TRBV3-1 (or the pseudogene TRBV3-2) to TRBJ2-6; tentative D call: TRBD2 (6 bases). V dropped 1 base and J dropped 4 bases, with 23 bases sitting between them. The CDR3 extends over 20 amino acids. CDR1 and CDR2 (germline): LGHDT, YNNKEL (reference sequence). The CDR3 loop is CASSQVRAGLLPKGANVLTF. The DNA of the CDR3 is TGTGCCAGCAGCCAAGTAAGGGCGGGACTCCTCCCGAAGGGGGCCAACGTCCTGACTTTC.

The chain employs TRBV12-3 or TRBV12-4 and TRBJ2-3; D unclear. The CDR3 runs 13 residues. The V and J ends lost 7 bases and 1 base respectively, with 9 bases between them. The CDR3: CASKERGTDTQYF. In DNA form, the CDR3 reads TGTGCCAGCAAGGAAAGAGGCACAGATACGCAGTATTTT.

The J gene is TRBJ2-1, the V gene TRBV11-3, with 13 bases fitting TRBD2. The length of the CDR3 is 14 residues. Germline lookup yields CDR1 SGHNT and CDR2 YENEEA. Trimming took 4 bases from V and 12 from J; bases not matched to a gene: 6. In DNA, the CDR3 is TGTGCCAGCAGCTCGGGACTAGCGGGACTTGCGCAGTTCTTC. Its translation: CASSSGLAGLAQFF.

The chain links TRBV11-2 to TRBJ1-1; D gene uncertain. This CDR3 comprises 13 residues. V dropped 5 bases and J dropped 5 bases, with 12 bases sitting between them. The germline gives CDR1 SGHAT, CDR2 FQNNGV. Here the CDR3 DNA reads TGTGCCAGCAGCCCGGATGGGTGGACTGAAGCTTTCTTT. Residues: CASSPDGWTEAFF.

V and J are TRBV4-1 and TRBJ2-7; D uncertain. The ends were cut back, 0 bases at V and 0 bases at J, with 18 bases in the middle. The CDR3 length is 18 residues. Germline V CDR1 and CDR2: MGHRA, YSYEKL. CDR3 sequence reads: CASSQDNIFNSGSYEQYF. CDR3 bases: TGCGCCAGCAGCCAAGATAACATTTTTAACTCGGGCTCCTACGAGCAGTACTTC.

V is TRBV27 and J is TRBJ2-5; 12 nucleotides align to TRBD2. This CDR3 is built from 17 residues. CDR1 is MNHEY and CDR2 is SMNVEV in the germline V gene (reference sequence). V was clipped by 3 bases and J by 0 bases; unmatched bases: 5. The CDR3 nucleotides are TGTGCCAGCAGTTTTTCTAGCGGGAGGGCATACCAAGAGACCCAGTACTTC. This sequence encodes CASSFSSGRAYQETQYF.

CDR3: CASTLTPLGGVTTGELFF. CDR3 bases: TGTGCCAGCACTCTGACTCCTCTCGGGGGGGTGACCACCGGGGAGCTGTTTTTT. This rearrangement joins TRBV9 to TRBJ2-2; 8 bases align to TRBD2. V shed 6 bases and J 4 bases; nucleotides not matched to a gene: 17. The CDR3 sequence is 18 residues long. Germline values: CDR1 SGDLS, CDR2 YYNGEE.

The chain has TRBV10-3 and TRBJ2-2; D remains ambiguous. The germline V gene encodes CDR1 ENHRY and CDR2 SYGVKD. Trimming took off 4 bases at V and 1 base at J, with 10 bases between the two ends. This CDR3 is built from 15 residues. The CDR3 loop reads CAISVALMNTGELFF. CDR3 nucleotide sequence: TGTGCCATCAGTGTAGCACTTATGAACACCGGGGAGCTGTTTTTT.

The V and J genes are TRBV7-2 and TRBJ2-5; 8 nucleotides line up with TRBD2. J gave up 6 bases and V 5 bases, and 8 bases lay outside the gene matches. Germline CDR1 and CDR2: SGHTA and FQGNSA. This CDR3 contains 14 residues. The CDR3 is CASSTRTGGQTQYF. DNA for the CDR3: TGTGCCAGCAGCACTCGGACGGGAGGGCAGACCCAGTACTTC.